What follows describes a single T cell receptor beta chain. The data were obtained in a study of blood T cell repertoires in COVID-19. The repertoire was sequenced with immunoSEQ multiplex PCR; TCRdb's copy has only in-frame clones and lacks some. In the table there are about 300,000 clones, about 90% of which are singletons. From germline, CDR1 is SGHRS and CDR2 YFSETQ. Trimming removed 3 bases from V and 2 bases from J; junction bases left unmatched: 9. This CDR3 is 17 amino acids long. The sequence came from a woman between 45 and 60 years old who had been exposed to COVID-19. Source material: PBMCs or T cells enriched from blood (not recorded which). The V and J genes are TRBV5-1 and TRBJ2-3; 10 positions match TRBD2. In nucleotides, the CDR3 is TGCGCCAGCAGCTGGGCAATAGCGGGGGGCTTCACAGATACGCAGTATTTT. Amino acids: CASSWAIAGGFTDTQYF.